The rows below give T cell receptor beta chains drawn from one sample of a study of T-cell memory formation after mild COVID-19. Using its own MiXCR run on the 5' RACE reads, TCRdb lists one record per CDR3 protein. The sample yields 430,000 or so distinct CDR3 sequences, around a quarter seen once. The sample comprised PBMCs or a T cell subset sorted from them (not recorded which). These receptors all come from an adult woman who had mild COVID-19 (a few samples of this study predate the infection). Cell type and time point are not known. Each CDR3 is given with its conserved first and last residue. Each record gives: J gene, clone size, D gene, CDR3 length, V gene, CDR3 DNA, CDR3 protein. D genes are given only for firm matches. Size is stated for part of the rows, as once, few or many counts, or as a class when the clone is expanded.

j_gene: TRBJ2-7; abundance: -; d_gene: TRBD2; len: 18; v_gene: TRBV11-2; CDR3nt: TGTGCCAGCAGCTTAGCAACTAGCGGGAGTTTGAGTCCCTACGAGCAGTACTTC; CDR3aa: CASSLATSGSLSPYEQYF
j_gene: TRBJ2-7; abundance: -; d_gene: TRBD1; len: 13; v_gene: TRBV29-1; CDR3nt: TGCAGCGTCCCGGGACAGGGTGAAGGCGAGCAGTACTTC; CDR3aa: CSVPGQGEGEQYF
j_gene: TRBJ2-1; abundance: few; d_gene: TRBD1; len: 13; v_gene: TRBV7-8; CDR3nt: TGTGCCAGCAGCGAGGGACAGGGCTATGAGCAGTTCTTC; CDR3aa: CASSEGQGYEQFF
j_gene: TRBJ2-7; abundance: few; d_gene: -; len: 19; v_gene: TRBV21-1; CDR3nt: TGTGCCAGCAGCCCCTGGTCGGCAGGGGGCTCAGGGAACTACTACGAGCAGTACTTC; CDR3aa: CASSPWSAGGSGNYYEQYF
j_gene: TRBJ1-2; abundance: few; d_gene: -; len: 13; v_gene: TRBV24-1; CDR3nt: TGTGCCACCAGTGATCGAGGCAACTATGGCTACACCTTC; CDR3aa: CATSDRGNYGYTF
j_gene: TRBJ2-7; abundance: few; d_gene: -; len: 15; v_gene: TRBV20-1; CDR3nt: TGCAGTGCTAGAGATCTCTGGCGGAGCTCCTACGAGCAGTACTTC; CDR3aa: CSARDLWRSSYEQYF
j_gene: TRBJ2-3; abundance: once; d_gene: -; len: 11; v_gene: TRBV2; CDR3nt: TGTGCCAGCAGTGAAGCCCCCTTGGGTGCTTTT; CDR3aa: CASSEAPLGAF
j_gene: TRBJ1-1; abundance: -; d_gene: TRBD1; len: 13; v_gene: TRBV10-3; CDR3nt: TGTGCCATCAATGGGGACAGGGACACTGAAGCTTTCTTT; CDR3aa: CAINGDRDTEAFF
j_gene: TRBJ1-2; abundance: -; d_gene: -; len: 14; v_gene: TRBV6-6; CDR3nt: TGTGCCACCCAACCCGGGACGGCAAACTATGGCTACACCTTC; CDR3aa: CATQPGTANYGYTF
j_gene: TRBJ1-2; abundance: -; d_gene: -; len: 13; v_gene: TRBV30; CDR3nt: TGTGCCTGGAGTTTCCAGCAATACTATGGCTACACCTTC; CDR3aa: CAWSFQQYYGYTF
j_gene: TRBJ2-2; abundance: -; d_gene: -; len: 13; v_gene: TRBV9; CDR3nt: TGTGCCAGCAGCAACGACAGAAACCGGGAGCTGATTTTT; CDR3aa: CASSNDRNRELIF
j_gene: TRBJ2-1; abundance: -; d_gene: -; len: 14; v_gene: TRBV13; CDR3nt: TGTGCCAGCAGCTTAAGTTGGGACACGAATGAGCAGTTCTTC; CDR3aa: CASSLSWDTNEQFF
j_gene: TRBJ1-6; abundance: few; d_gene: -; len: 12; v_gene: TRBV7-2; CDR3nt: TGTGCCAGCAGCCCGGAGGTTCCACCCCTCCACTTT; CDR3aa: CASSPEVPPLHF
j_gene: TRBJ1-2; abundance: few; d_gene: -; len: 15; v_gene: TRBV5-1; CDR3nt: TGCGCCAGCAGCCCTGACATACTTGGAATATTTGGCTACACCTTC; CDR3aa: CASSPDILGIFGYTF
j_gene: TRBJ2-7; abundance: few; d_gene: TRBD2; len: 16; v_gene: TRBV5-4; CDR3nt: TGTGCCAGCAGCATGGGACTAGCGGGACCCAATTTGGAGCAGTACTTC; CDR3aa: CASSMGLAGPNLEQYF
j_gene: TRBJ2-7; abundance: few; d_gene: -; len: 14; v_gene: TRBV5-1; CDR3nt: TGCGCCAGCAGCTTGGCCGGCACCCTTGTCGAGCAGTACTTC; CDR3aa: CASSLAGTLVEQYF
j_gene: TRBJ2-1; abundance: -; d_gene: -; len: 15; v_gene: TRBV24-1; CDR3nt: TGTGCCACCAGTGATGTCCGACAGAATTACAATGAGCAGTTCTTC; CDR3aa: CATSDVRQNYNEQFF
j_gene: TRBJ2-3; abundance: -; d_gene: TRBD2; len: 19; v_gene: TRBV12-3/TRBV12-4; CDR3nt: TGTGCCAGCAGACTCCACGGGACTAGCGGGAGGGCCCACGCAGATACGCAGTATTTT; CDR3aa: CASRLHGTSGRAHADTQYF
j_gene: TRBJ2-1; abundance: -; d_gene: -; len: 12; v_gene: TRBV20-1; CDR3nt: TGCAGTGCTAGAGCCCCAAACAATGAGCAGTTCTTC; CDR3aa: CSARAPNNEQFF
j_gene: TRBJ1-5; abundance: -; d_gene: -; len: 14; v_gene: TRBV29-1; CDR3nt: TGCAGCGTTGACAACAGGGTTGGCAATCAGCCCCAGCATTTT; CDR3aa: CSVDNRVGNQPQHF
j_gene: TRBJ2-7; abundance: few; d_gene: -; len: 12; v_gene: TRBV7-9; CDR3nt: TGTGCCAGCAGCCCATCCCTTGGGGAGCAGTACTTC; CDR3aa: CASSPSLGEQYF
j_gene: TRBJ2-1; abundance: few; d_gene: TRBD2; len: 18; v_gene: TRBV5-1; CDR3nt: TGCGCCAGCTTGGCCCAGCGGGGGGCCCCTGGGTCCTACAATGAGCAGTTCTTC; CDR3aa: CASLAQRGAPGSYNEQFF
j_gene: TRBJ1-6; abundance: few; d_gene: -; len: 15; v_gene: TRBV20-1; CDR3nt: TGCAGTGCCAAATGGGAGGGCAGTCTTAATTCACCCCTCCACTTT; CDR3aa: CSAKWEGSLNSPLHF
j_gene: TRBJ2-2; abundance: -; d_gene: -; len: 17; v_gene: TRBV28; CDR3nt: TGTGCCAGCAGTCGCCTCCCTTGGGGGACGAACACCGGGGAGCTGTTTTTT; CDR3aa: CASSRLPWGTNTGELFF
j_gene: TRBJ1-5; abundance: few; d_gene: TRBD1; len: 16; v_gene: TRBV18; CDR3nt: TGTGCCAGCTCGGGCGGACAGGATGTTTATGTTCAGCCCCAGCATTTT; CDR3aa: CASSGGQDVYVQPQHF
j_gene: TRBJ2-2; abundance: -; d_gene: -; len: 17; v_gene: TRBV9; CDR3nt: TGTGCCAGCAGCGTAAATTCTTGGACACGAAACACCGGGGAGCTGTTTTTT; CDR3aa: CASSVNSWTRNTGELFF
j_gene: TRBJ2-7; abundance: many; d_gene: -; len: 13; v_gene: TRBV12-3/TRBV12-4; CDR3nt: TGTGCCAGCAGTTGGACACAGGGTTACGAGCAGTACTTC; CDR3aa: CASSWTQGYEQYF
j_gene: TRBJ2-5; abundance: -; d_gene: -; len: 17; v_gene: TRBV7-9; CDR3nt: TGTGCCAGCAGCTCAGGGTGGGGCCCTGGAGACCAAGAGACCCAGTACTTC; CDR3aa: CASSSGWGPGDQETQYF
j_gene: TRBJ2-3; abundance: -; d_gene: -; len: 12; v_gene: TRBV7-9; CDR3nt: TGTGCCAGCAGCCGGGACTCAGATACGCAGTATTTT; CDR3aa: CASSRDSDTQYF
j_gene: TRBJ2-7; abundance: few; d_gene: -; len: 16; v_gene: TRBV5-6; CDR3nt: TGTGCCAGCAGCTTGCCCCCCAACAGGGTTTCCTACGAGCAGTACTTC; CDR3aa: CASSLPPNRVSYEQYF
j_gene: TRBJ1-1; abundance: -; d_gene: TRBD1; len: 13; v_gene: TRBV29-1; CDR3nt: TGCAGCGACCAACAGGGGATGAACACTGAAGCTTTCTTT; CDR3aa: CSDQQGMNTEAFF
j_gene: TRBJ2-1; abundance: -; d_gene: -; len: 16; v_gene: TRBV29-1; CDR3nt: TGCAGCGTTGAAAAGTCCGCGACGAGCTCCTACAATGAGCAGTTCTTC; CDR3aa: CSVEKSATSSYNEQFF
j_gene: TRBJ2-1; abundance: -; d_gene: -; len: 10; v_gene: TRBV2; CDR3nt: TGTGCCAGCAGTGAAGCGGACCCTGTATTC; CDR3aa: CASSEADPVF
j_gene: TRBJ1-4; abundance: few; d_gene: TRBD1; len: 15; v_gene: TRBV5-5; CDR3nt: TGTGCCAGCAGCTTGGGACAGGGGATCGATGAAAAACTGTTTTTT; CDR3aa: CASSLGQGIDEKLFF
j_gene: TRBJ2-7; abundance: -; d_gene: -; len: 11; v_gene: TRBV30; CDR3nt: TGTGACTACCACCTTGTGGACGAGCAGTACTTC; CDR3aa: CDYHLVDEQYF
j_gene: TRBJ1-1; abundance: few; d_gene: -; len: 13; v_gene: TRBV2; CDR3nt: TGTGCCAGCAGTGTCGAAGGGGGCACTGAAGCTTTCTTT; CDR3aa: CASSVEGGTEAFF
j_gene: TRBJ2-1; abundance: -; d_gene: -; len: 16; v_gene: TRBV11-3; CDR3nt: TGTGCCAGCAGCTTAGAAAGGACAGAAACCTACAATGAGCAGTTCTTC; CDR3aa: CASSLERTETYNEQFF
j_gene: TRBJ2-5; abundance: -; d_gene: TRBD2; len: 16; v_gene: TRBV7-9; CDR3nt: TGTGCCAGCAGCAAAACAGCGGGGACTAATAAAGAGACCCAGTACTTC; CDR3aa: CASSKTAGTNKETQYF